These 11 T cell receptor beta chains were sequenced from one sample in a study of blood T cell repertoires in COVID-19. The repertoire was sequenced with immunoSEQ multiplex PCR; TCRdb's copy has only in-frame clones and lacks some. The profile covers about 290,000 clones, with 85% to 90% appearing a single time and more than 9.5% taken by the ten largest. Sequences were obtained from peripheral blood. The receptors here all came from a woman aged 30 to 39 with COVID-19, enrolled during active disease.

This clone has only one observation. V and J are TRBV19 and TRBJ1-6; no firm D call. V dropped 5 bases and J dropped 6 bases, with 11 bases sitting between them. Per the germline V gene, CDR1 is LNHDA and CDR2 is SQIVND (reference sequence). The CDR3 runs to 14 residues. For the CDR3, the DNA is TGTGCCAGTAGTTTTTTCGGTTTTAATTCACCCCTCCACTTT. Translation: CASSFFGFNSPLHF.

The rearrangement joins TRBV7-8 to TRBJ2-5; 9 nucleotides line up with TRBD2. Germline values: CDR1 SGHVS, CDR2 FQNEAQ. The V segment lost 3 bases and the J segment 2 bases; nucleotides outside the gene matches: 4. CDR3 length equals 15 residues. In DNA form, the CDR3 reads TGTGCCAGCAGCTTCCCCGCGGGGGGGCAAGAGACCCAGTACTTC. This sequence encodes CASSFPAGGQETQYF.

This clone was detected only once. The chain has TRBV11-2 and TRBJ2-7; 7 positions agree with TRBD1. The length of the CDR3 is 15 residues. The V gene's germline CDR1 is SGHAT and CDR2 FQNNGV. The V segment lost 1 base and the J segment 2 bases; nucleotides outside the gene matches: 5. This CDR3 is CASSLGPQGAYEQYF. The CDR3 DNA reads as TGTGCCAGCAGCTTAGGCCCCCAGGGGGCCTACGAGCAGTACTTC.

This clone was recorded only once. The chain joins TRBV16 to TRBJ2-7, with D maybe TRBD1 (6 bases). V was cut by 3 bases and J by 2 bases, with 8 bases left in between. This CDR3 contains 13 residues. CDR1 is KGHSY, CDR2 FQNENV, per germline. This CDR3 reads CASSHYRAYEQYF. The CDR3 region has the DNA TGTGCCAGCAGCCACTACAGGGCCTACGAGCAGTACTTC. Supplemented by reference TRBV16 and TRBJ2-7, the full variable domain reads GEEVAQTPKHLVRGEGQKAKLYCAPIKGHSYVFWYQQVLKNEFKFLISFQNENVFDETGMPKERFSAKCLPNSPCSLEIQATKLEDSAVYFCASSHYRAYEQYFGPGTRLTVT.

V and J are TRBV6-1 and TRBJ1-1; perhaps TRBD1 as D (5 bases). The V end was cut by 2 bases, the J end by 1 base, with 11 bases between. The CDR3 contains 15 residues. CDR1 is MNHNS, CDR2 SASEGT, per germline. Here the CDR3 reads CASSERVQANTEAFF. CDR3 coding DNA: TGTGCCAGCAGTGAAAGGGTACAGGCGAACACTGAAGCTTTCTTT.

The chain joins TRBV19 to TRBJ1-4; 7 nucleotides match TRBD1. CDR1 and CDR2 from the germline V gene are LNHDA and SQIVND (reference sequence). The V and J ends lost 6 bases and 3 bases, in that order; junction bases with no gene match: 7. There are 15 residues in the CDR3. For the CDR3, the DNA is TGTGCCAGTAGCAGAACCGGGACAGCTAATGAAAAACTGTTTTTT. Residues: CASSRTGTANEKLFF.

This chain uses TRBV29-1 with TRBJ1-1; D is unclear. Per the germline V gene, CDR1 is SQVTM and CDR2 is ANQGSEA. CDR3 length: 12 residues. Trimming took off 8 bases at V and 1 base at J, with 11 bases between the two ends. CDR3 bases: TGCAGCCCCACAAACACGAACACTGAAGCTTTCTTT. Amino acids: CSPTNTNTEAFF.

This sequence joins TRBV4-1 and TRBJ2-7, with a tentative D call TRBD2 (6 bases). Germline CDR1 is MGHRA and CDR2 is YSYEKL. Trimming cost V 1 base and J 4 bases, with 11 bases left between them. The CDR3 runs 14 residues. In DNA form, the CDR3 reads TGCGCCAGCAGCCAAGTGGACGGGACTTACGAGCAGTACTTC. Translated, it gives CASSQVDGTYEQYF.

The chain employs TRBV27 and TRBJ1-1, with a tentative D call TRBD1 (6 bases). Between the trimmed V and J ends, which lost 0 bases and 2 bases, there was a span of 10 bases. Germline CDR1 MNHEY, CDR2 SMNVEV (reference sequence). The CDR3 is 15 residues long. CDR3 protein: CASSLSAGTNTEAFF. CDR3 DNA: TGTGCCAGCAGTTTATCGGCAGGGACAAACACTGAAGCTTTCTTT.

The CDR3 loop is CATSLRRTGKEFSYGYTF. The CDR3 DNA is TGTGCCACCAGCCTACGAAGGACAGGGAAGGAGTTTTCCTATGGCTACACCTTC. The chain recombines TRBV24-1 with TRBJ1-2; TRBD1 matches 8 bases. CDR1 KGHDR and CDR2 SFDVKD come from the germline V gene. There are 18 residues in the CDR3. The junction had 19 bases not matched to a gene; V was cut back by 7 bases and J by 4 bases.

J is TRBJ1-6 and V is TRBV2, with D tentatively TRBD1 (5 bases). Germline V CDR1 and CDR2: SNHLY, FYNNEI. V lost 5 bases and J 7 bases, leaving 9 bases between the germline ends. The CDR3 is 13 amino acids. DNA of the CDR3: TGTGCCAGCAGTATCCCAGGGAATTCACCCCTCCACTTT. Its protein is CASSIPGNSPLHF.